A single sample gave rise to the 11 T cell receptor beta chains below, sequenced in a study of beta chain features in type 1 diabetes. Expressed TCRB transcripts were sequenced, since all the RNA that had been isolated was reverse transcribed. Using immunoSEQ multiplex PCR, the repertoire was profiled, and TCRdb retains in-frame clones only, with some absent. The data show 450,000 to 600,000 clones, about 29% seen once. The sample taken for sequencing was naive CD4+ T cells from blood. Receptors originate from a man in his late teens or twenties in good health.

The V gene is TRBV9, the J gene TRBJ2-6; D unclear. The V end was cut by 2 bases, the J end by 1 base, with 10 bases between. This CDR3 is 16 amino acids long. Germline V CDR1 and CDR2: SGDLS, YYNGEE. For the CDR3, the DNA is TGTGCCAGCAGCGTGCCTCGGTTGTCTGGGGCCAACGTCCTGACTTTC. The encoded protein is CASSVPRLSGANVLTF.

This clone showed up just a few times. The chain links TRBV4-1 to TRBJ2-1, with 9 bases fitting TRBD2. Trimming took 4 bases from V and 4 from J; bases not matched to a gene: 8. The CDR3 extends over 16 amino acids. Germline V gene data show CDR1 as MGHRA and CDR2 as YSYEKL. In DNA form, the CDR3 reads TGCGCCAGCAGCCGAGTCGTAGCGGGAGATTACAATGAGCAGTTCTTC. Translating gives CASSRVVAGDYNEQFF.

The rearrangement uses TRBV9 and TRBJ2-2; no clear D gene. The germline V gene encodes CDR1 SGDLS and CDR2 YYNGEE. CDR3 size: 13 residues. Between the trimmed V and J ends, which lost 7 bases and 4 bases, there was a span of 11 bases. The chain's CDR3 is CASRTASTGELFF. The CDR3 nucleotides are TGTGCCAGCCGTACAGCTAGCACCGGGGAGCTGTTTTTT.

The chain is built from TRBV10-2 and TRBJ1-2; D unresolved. V gave up 5 bases and J gave up 7 bases, with 17 bases separating them. The CDR3 covers 14 residues. CDR1 is WSHSY, CDR2 SAAADI, per germline. CDR3 protein: CASSWRVVVRGYTF. The CDR3 region has the DNA TGCGCCAGCAGTTGGCGGGTAGTGGTGCGTGGCTACACCTTC.

The J gene is TRBJ2-3, the V gene TRBV10-2, with a weak D call TRBD2 (6 bases). Trimming shortened V by 1 base and J by 6 bases, and 11 bases separated the two germline ends. Per the germline V gene, CDR1 is WSHSY and CDR2 is SAAADI. This CDR3 is built from 14 residues. The CDR3 loop reads CASSEWSGLDTQYF. DNA for the CDR3: TGCGCCAGCAGTGAGTGGAGCGGGTTGGATACGCAGTATTTT.

This clone was detected only a few times. The chain employs TRBV25-1 and TRBJ2-5, with D possibly called TRBD1 or TRBD2 (6 bases each). Trimming took off 9 bases at V and 5 bases at J, with 16 bases between the two ends. Germline V gene data show CDR1 as MGHDK and CDR2 as SYGVNS. The CDR3 is 13 residues long. CDR3 loop: CASRDGGAETQYF. The CDR3 coding sequence is TGTGCCAGTCGGGACGGGGGCGCGGAGACCCAGTACTTC.

Regarding this clone: One junction end disagrees with the germline gene, perhaps due to a read error. This chain links TRBV7-7 with TRBJ2-1, with 8 bases lining up with TRBD2. The CDR3 spans 18 residues. The V gene's germline CDR1 is SSHAT and CDR2 FNYEAQ (reference sequence). CDR3 loop: CASSLYPLSGSSYNEQFF. Written as DNA, the CDR3 is TGTGCTAGCAGCCTCTACCCCTTAAGCGGGAGCTCCTACAATGAGCAGTTCTTC. The whole variable domain, filled in from reference TRBV7-7 and TRBJ2-1, reads GAGVSQSPRYKVTKRGQDVTLRCDPISSHATLYWYQQALGQGPEFLTYFNYEAQPDKSGLPSDRFSAERPEGSISTLTIQRTEQRDSAMYRCASSLYPLSGSSYNEQFFGPGTRLTVL.

This sequence joins TRBV5-1 and TRBJ2-7; either TRBD1 or TRBD2 may supply D (5 bases each). The germline CDR1 and CDR2 sequences are SGHRS and YFSETQ. Trimming shortened V by 2 bases and J by 2 bases, and 11 bases separated the two germline ends. This CDR3 is built from 14 residues. CDR3 DNA: TGCGCCAGCAGCTTCGGGACGGGAACCTACGAGCAGTACTTC. It is translated as CASSFGTGTYEQYF.

V and J are TRBV29-1 and TRBJ1-1; 7 nucleotides align to TRBD1. Germline loops: CDR1 SQVTM, CDR2 ANQGSEA. The CDR3 totals 14 residues. Germline trimming cut 2 bases from V and 4 bases from J; bases unmatched to any gene: 7. CDR3 amino acids: CSVEKGARGTEAFF. CDR3 coding DNA: TGCAGCGTTGAAAAGGGGGCGAGGGGCACTGAAGCTTTCTTT.

This clone was seen more than once but under ten times. The CDR3 nucleotides are TGCAGTGCCCTTTTAGGGGGCTACACCTTC. It yields the protein CSALLGGYTF. This chain uses TRBV20-1 with TRBJ1-2, with D uncertain. Per the germline V gene, CDR1 is DFQATT and CDR2 is SNEGSKA (reference sequence). V lost 6 bases, J lost 8 bases, and 10 bases lay in between. The CDR3 is 10 residues long.

The J gene is TRBJ1-1, the V gene TRBV29-1; no firm D call. CDR1 and CDR2 (germline): SQVTM, ANQGSEA. V dropped 2 bases and J dropped 3 bases, with 7 bases sitting between them. The CDR3 sequence is 12 residues long. CDR3 loop: CSVERRDTEAFF. CDR3 DNA: TGCAGCGTTGAAAGAAGGGACACTGAAGCTTTCTTT.